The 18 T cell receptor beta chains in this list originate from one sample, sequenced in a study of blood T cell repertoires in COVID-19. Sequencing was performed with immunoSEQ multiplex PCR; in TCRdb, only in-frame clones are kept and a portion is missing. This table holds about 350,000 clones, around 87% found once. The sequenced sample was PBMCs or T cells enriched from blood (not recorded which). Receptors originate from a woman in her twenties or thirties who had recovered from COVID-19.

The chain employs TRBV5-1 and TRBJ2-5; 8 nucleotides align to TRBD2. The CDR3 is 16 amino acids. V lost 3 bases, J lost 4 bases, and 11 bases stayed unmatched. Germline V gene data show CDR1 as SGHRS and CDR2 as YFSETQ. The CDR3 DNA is TGCGCCAGCAGCTCTGGACTAGCCCTGCTCGGAGAGACCCAGTACTTC. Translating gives CASSSGLALLGETQYF.

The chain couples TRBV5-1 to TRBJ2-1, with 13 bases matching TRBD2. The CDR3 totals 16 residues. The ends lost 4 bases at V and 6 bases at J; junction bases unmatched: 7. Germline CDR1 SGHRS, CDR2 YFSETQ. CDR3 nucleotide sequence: TGCGCCAGCAGCCTTATCGGGACTAGCGGGGCCAATGAGCAGTTCTTC. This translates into CASSLIGTSGANEQFF.

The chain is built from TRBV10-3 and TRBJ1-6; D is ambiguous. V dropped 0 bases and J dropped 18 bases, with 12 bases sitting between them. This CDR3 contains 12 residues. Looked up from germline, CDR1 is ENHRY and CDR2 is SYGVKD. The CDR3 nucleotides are TGTGCCATCAGTGAGTCGGCGGAGGACCACCACTTT. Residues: CAISESAEDHHF.

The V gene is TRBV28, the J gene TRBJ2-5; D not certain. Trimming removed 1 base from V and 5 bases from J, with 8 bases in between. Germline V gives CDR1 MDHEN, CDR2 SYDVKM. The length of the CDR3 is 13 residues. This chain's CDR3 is CASSLSRGETQYF. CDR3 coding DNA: TGTGCCAGCAGTTTATCCCGCGGTGAGACCCAGTACTTC.

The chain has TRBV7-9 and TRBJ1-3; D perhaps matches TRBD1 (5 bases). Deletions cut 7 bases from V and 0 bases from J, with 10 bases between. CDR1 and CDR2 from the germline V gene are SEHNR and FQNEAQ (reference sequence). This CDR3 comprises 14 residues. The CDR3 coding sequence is TGTGCCAGCACCGACAGTGGCTCTGGAAACACCATATATTTT. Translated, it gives CASTDSGSGNTIYF.

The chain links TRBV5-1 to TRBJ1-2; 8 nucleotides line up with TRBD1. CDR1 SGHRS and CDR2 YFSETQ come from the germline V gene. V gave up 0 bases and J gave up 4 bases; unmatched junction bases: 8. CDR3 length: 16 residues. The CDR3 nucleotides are TGCGCCAGCAGCTTGGGTACAGGGGGATCTAGCTATGGCTACACCTTC. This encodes CASSLGTGGSSYGYTF.

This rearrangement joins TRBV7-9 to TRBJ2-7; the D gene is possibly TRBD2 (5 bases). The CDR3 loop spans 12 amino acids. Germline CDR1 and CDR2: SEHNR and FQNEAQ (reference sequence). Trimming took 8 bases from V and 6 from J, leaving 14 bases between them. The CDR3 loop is CASSGDPGEQYF. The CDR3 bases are TGTGCCAGCTCCGGGGATCCGGGCGAGCAGTACTTC.

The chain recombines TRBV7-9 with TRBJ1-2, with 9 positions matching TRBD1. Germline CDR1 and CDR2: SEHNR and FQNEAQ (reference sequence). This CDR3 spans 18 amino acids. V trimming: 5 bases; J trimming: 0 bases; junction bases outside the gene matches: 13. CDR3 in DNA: TGTGCCAGCAGCCAATTCCCCGGGACAGGGCTTTCTAACTATGGCTACACCTTC. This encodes CASSQFPGTGLSNYGYTF.

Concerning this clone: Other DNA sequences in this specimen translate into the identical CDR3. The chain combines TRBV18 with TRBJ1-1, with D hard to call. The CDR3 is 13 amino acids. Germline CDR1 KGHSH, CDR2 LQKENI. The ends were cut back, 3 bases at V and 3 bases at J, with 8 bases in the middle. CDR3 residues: CASSPGRDTEAFF. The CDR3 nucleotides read TGTGCCAGCTCACCCGGGAGGGACACTGAAGCTTTCTTT.

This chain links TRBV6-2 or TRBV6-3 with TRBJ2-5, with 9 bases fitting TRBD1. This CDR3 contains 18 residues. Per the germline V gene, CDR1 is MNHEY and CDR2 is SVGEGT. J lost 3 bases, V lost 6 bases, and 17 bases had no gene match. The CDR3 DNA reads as TGTGCCAGCAGCACAGGACAGGGGCGACGGATAACTGAAGAGACCCAGTACTTC. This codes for CASSTGQGRRITEETQYF.

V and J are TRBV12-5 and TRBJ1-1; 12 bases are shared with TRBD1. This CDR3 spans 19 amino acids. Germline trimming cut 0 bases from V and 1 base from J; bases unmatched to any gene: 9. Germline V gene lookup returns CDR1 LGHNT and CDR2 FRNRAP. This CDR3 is CASGLVLGTGGTKNTEAFF. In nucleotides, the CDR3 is TGTGCTAGTGGTTTGGTATTGGGGACAGGGGGCACTAAGAACACTGAAGCTTTCTTT.

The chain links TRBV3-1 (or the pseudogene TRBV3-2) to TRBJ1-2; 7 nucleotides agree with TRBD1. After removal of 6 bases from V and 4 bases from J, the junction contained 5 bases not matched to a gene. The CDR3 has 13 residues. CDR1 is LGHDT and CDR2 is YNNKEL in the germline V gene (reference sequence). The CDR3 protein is CASRDQGVYGYTF. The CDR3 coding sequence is TGTGCCAGCAGGGACCAGGGGGTCTATGGCTACACCTTC.

CDR3 in DNA: TGTGCCAGCAGTCACCCCCTAGGGAGTCGAAACACCATATATTTT. It codes for CASSHPLGSRNTIYF. The J gene is TRBJ1-3, the V gene TRBV11-2; no clear D. Per germline, CDR1 SGHAT and CDR2 FQNNGV. V lost 6 bases and J 5 bases, leaving 17 bases between the germline ends. There are 15 residues in the CDR3.

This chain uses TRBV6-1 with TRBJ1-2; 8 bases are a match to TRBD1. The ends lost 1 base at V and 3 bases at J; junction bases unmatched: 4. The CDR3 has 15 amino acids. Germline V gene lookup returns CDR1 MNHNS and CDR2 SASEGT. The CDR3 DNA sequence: TGTGCCAGCAGTGAAGGGGGGACAGGAGACTATGGCTACACCTTC. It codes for CASSEGGTGDYGYTF.

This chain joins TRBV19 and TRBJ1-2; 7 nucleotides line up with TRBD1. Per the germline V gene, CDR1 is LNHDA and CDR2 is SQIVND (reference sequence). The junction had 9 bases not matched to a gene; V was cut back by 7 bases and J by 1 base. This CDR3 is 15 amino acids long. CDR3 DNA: TGTGCCAGTAACGGGGGGGACAGTCATAACTATGGCTACACCTTC. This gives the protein CASNGGDSHNYGYTF.

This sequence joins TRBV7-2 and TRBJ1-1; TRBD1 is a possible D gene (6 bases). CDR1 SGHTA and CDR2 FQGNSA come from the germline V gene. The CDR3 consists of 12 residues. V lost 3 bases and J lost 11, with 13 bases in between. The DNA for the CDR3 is TGTGCCAGCAGCTTCGGGACATTTGTGGCTTTCTTT. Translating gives CASSFGTFVAFF.

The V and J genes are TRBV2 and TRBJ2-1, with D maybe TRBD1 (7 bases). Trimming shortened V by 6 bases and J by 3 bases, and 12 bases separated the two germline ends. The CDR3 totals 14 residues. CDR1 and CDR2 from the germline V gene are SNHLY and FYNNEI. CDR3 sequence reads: CASSLRGDYNEQFF. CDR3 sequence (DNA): TGTGCCAGCAGCCTCAGGGGGGACTACAATGAGCAGTTCTTC.

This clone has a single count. CDR3 in amino acids: CASSSDRGESPLHF. The CDR3, as DNA: TGTGCCAGCAGCTCCGACAGGGGAGAGTCACCCCTCCACTTT. The chain carries TRBV6-5 and TRBJ1-6; 8 bases map to TRBD1. From germline, CDR1 is MNHEY and CDR2 SVGAGI. This CDR3 contains 14 residues. The J segment lost 10 bases and the V segment lost 6 bases, leaving 8 bases of the junction unmatched.